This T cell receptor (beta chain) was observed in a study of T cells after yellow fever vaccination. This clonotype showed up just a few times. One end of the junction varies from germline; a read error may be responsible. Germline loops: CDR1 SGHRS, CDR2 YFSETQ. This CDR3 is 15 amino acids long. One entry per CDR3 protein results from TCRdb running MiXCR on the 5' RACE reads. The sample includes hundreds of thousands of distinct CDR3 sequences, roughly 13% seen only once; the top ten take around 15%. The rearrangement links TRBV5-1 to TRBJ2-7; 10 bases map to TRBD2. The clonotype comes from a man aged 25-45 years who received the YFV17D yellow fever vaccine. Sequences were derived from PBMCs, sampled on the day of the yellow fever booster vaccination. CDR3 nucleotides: TGTGCCAGCAGCTTAGAACTAGCGGGAAGCTACGAGCAGTACTTC. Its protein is CASSLELAGSYEQYF.